This T cell receptor (beta chain) was documented in a study of shared clonotypes between healthy human individuals. CDR1 is SEHNR and CDR2 is FQNEAQ in the germline V gene (reference sequence). The CDR3 is 12 residues long. V was shortened by 5 bases and J by 5 bases, with 9 bases between the two germline ends. Measured with immunoSEQ multiplex PCR; TCRdb has only the in-frame clones, and not every one. The sample contains 2 million to 2.5 million clones, over 90% of which appear only once. A note on this clone: Antigen unknown. The same CDR3 can be traced to other DNA sequences in this sample.

Subsets obtained from CD4+ cells comprised CD45RA+ naive and CD45RA-negative memory cells. General observations from the study: Generally, naive subsets (rather than memory subsets) showed larger estimated richness.

The chain recombines TRBV7-9 with TRBJ1-1, with D perhaps matching TRBD1 (5 bases). This receptor was taken from a young man in good health. Some clones in this sample may be carry-over from other donors' samples. Sequencing was carried out using naive CD4+ T cells from PBMCs. As to subset: CD45RA+ positively selected. The CDR3 nucleotides are TGTGCCAGCAGCCCCCCAGGGACTGAAGCTTTCTTT. This sequence encodes CASSPPGTEAFF.